These 29 T cell receptor beta chains were sequenced from one sample in a study of OX40 agonist ivuxolimab in advanced cancers. TCRdb's table, derived via immunoSEQ multiplex PCR, lists solely in-frame clones and lacks some. The sample lists roughly 52,000 clones; approximately 85% were seen once. Sample: CD4+ or CD8+ T cells sorted from blood, taken in a trial of the OX40 agonist ivuxolimab. All receptors come from an adult with an advanced solid tumor such as melanoma, head and neck, liver or kidney cancer.

The chain joins TRBV13 to TRBJ1-1, with D unresolved. The V and J ends lost 5 bases and 1 base respectively, with 8 bases between them. Germline assignment: CDR1 PRHDT and CDR2 FYEKMQ (reference sequence). This CDR3 spans 13 amino acids. The CDR3 DNA sequence: TGTGCCAGCAGCCTTTGGGGGAACACTGAAGCTTTCTTT. Its translation is CASSLWGNTEAFF.

The J gene is TRBJ2-4, the V gene TRBV28; tentative D call: TRBD1 (6 bases). The length of the CDR3 is 16 residues. V dropped 4 bases and J dropped 1 base, with 14 bases sitting between them. The germline CDR1 and CDR2 sequences are MDHEN and SYDVKM. CDR3 loop: CASSSPGESAKNIQYF. The CDR3 nucleotides read TGTGCCAGCAGTTCACCAGGGGAATCTGCCAAAAACATTCAGTACTTC. Based on the CDR3 plus reference TRBV28 and TRBJ2-4, the full variable domain is DVKVTQSSRYLVKRTGEKVFLECVQDMDHENMFWYRQDPGLGLRLIYFSYDVKMKEKGDIPEGYSVSREKKERFSLILESASTNQTSMYLCASSSPGESAKNIQYFGAGTRLSVL.

The chain combines TRBV10-1 with TRBJ1-1; TRBD1 matches at 9 bases. Losses at the gene ends were 2 bases for V and 4 bases for J; bases not matched to a gene: 11. This CDR3 comprises 17 residues. CDR1 is WNHNN, CDR2 SYGVQD, per germline (reference sequence). As DNA, the CDR3 is TGCGCCAGCAGTGAGACGGTAGGGACAGGGATGGGCACTGAAGCTTTCTTT. This encodes CASSETVGTGMGTEAFF.

The chain combines TRBV7-2 with TRBJ2-3; 9 bases align to TRBD1. Losses at the gene ends were 3 bases for V and 4 bases for J; bases not matched to a gene: 8. The CDR3 runs to 16 residues. Per germline, CDR1 SGHTA and CDR2 FQGNSA. DNA of the CDR3: TGTGCCAGCAGCTTTTCCGGGACAGGGAGGTCAGATACGCAGTATTTT. Protein sequence: CASSFSGTGRSDTQYF.

This clone has a single count. The chain recombines TRBV7-2 with TRBJ2-7; D tentatively reads TRBD1 or TRBD2 (5 bases each). Germline V gives CDR1 SGHTA, CDR2 FQGNSA. The CDR3 is 14 amino acids. Trimming pared 1 base from V and 4 bases from J, leaving 11 bases between. Here the CDR3 DNA reads TGTGCCAGCAGCTTAGGAGGGGTTTATTACGAGCAGTACTTC. It translates to CASSLGGVYYEQYF.

The V gene is TRBV6-6, the J gene TRBJ1-4; 8 bases map to TRBD1. The junction had 8 bases not matched to a gene; V was cut back by 6 bases and J by 8 bases. CDR1 is MNHNY, CDR2 SVGAGI, per germline (reference sequence). This CDR3 spans 14 amino acids. CDR3 coding DNA: TGTGCCAGCAGATCACAGGGGGGCGCGGAAAAACTGTTTTTT. This translates into CASRSQGGAEKLFF.

This clone was seen just once. V and J are TRBV6-6 and TRBJ1-6, with D possibly TRBD1 on 5 matching bases. V gave up 3 bases and J gave up 9 bases, with 12 bases separating them. From germline, CDR1 is MNHNY and CDR2 SVGAGI (reference sequence). The CDR3 is 14 residues long. CDR3: CASSYQGLVSPLHF. Here the CDR3 DNA reads TGTGCCAGCAGTTATCAGGGTTTGGTTTCACCCCTCCACTTT.

The chain employs TRBV5-4 and TRBJ2-2; D call uncertain. V lost 0 bases and J 4 bases, leaving 16 bases between the germline ends. There are 17 residues in the CDR3. CDR1 and CDR2 (germline): SGHNT, YYREEE (reference sequence). CDR3 sequence (DNA): TGTGCCAGCAGCTTGGCCCGGGCAGGTCCCCGCACCGGGGAGCTGTTTTTT. It is translated as CASSLARAGPRTGELFF.

In its sample, this clone was seen once. The chain combines TRBV6-1 with TRBJ1-2; no clear D. The CDR3 totals 14 residues. Germline values: CDR1 MNHNS, CDR2 SASEGT. With 1 base removed from V and 4 bases from J, the gap between germline ends came to 10 bases. CDR3 in amino acids: CASSEGPGFYGYTF. The CDR3 nucleotides are TGTGCCAGCAGTGAAGGGCCCGGGTTCTATGGCTACACCTTC.

This chain connects TRBV6-1 to TRBJ1-1, with D tentatively TRBD1 (5 bases). This CDR3 region has 15 residues. CDR1 MNHNS and CDR2 SASEGT come from the germline V gene. The ends were cut back, 4 bases at V and 0 bases at J, with 12 bases in the middle. The CDR3 DNA sequence: TGTGCCAGCAGTGCTATGACAGCCGTGAACACTGAAGCTTTCTTT. This translates into CASSAMTAVNTEAFF.

The rearrangement uses TRBV19 and TRBJ1-5; maybe TRBD1 (6 bases). Between the trimmed V and J ends, which lost 1 base and 2 bases, there was a span of 6 bases. The CDR3 sequence is 14 residues long. Looked up from germline, CDR1 is LNHDA and CDR2 is SQIVND (reference sequence). DNA for the CDR3: TGTGCCAGTAGTATAGGGACAGGCAATCAGCCCCAGCATTTT. Protein sequence: CASSIGTGNQPQHF.

V is TRBV7-2 and J is TRBJ2-7; D may be TRBD1 (5 bases). Germline V CDR1 and CDR2: SGHTA, FQGNSA. The V end was cut by 1 base, the J end by 8 bases, with 12 bases between. The CDR3 is made up of 13 amino acids. CDR3 sequence reads: CASSLVAGFQQYF. The CDR3 DNA follows: TGTGCCAGCAGCTTAGTCGCAGGGTTTCAGCAGTACTTC. The whole variable domain, remainder taken from reference TRBV7-2 and TRBJ2-7, is GAGVSQSPSNKVTEKGKDVELRCDPISGHTALYWYRQSLGQGLEFLIYFQGNSAPDKSGLPSDRFSAERTGGSVSTLTIQRTQQEDSAVYLCASSLVAGFQQYFGPGTRLTVT.

This clone has only one observation. The CDR3 reads CASSSLGGLEAFF. CDR3 coding DNA: TGCGCCAGCAGCTCACTGGGGGGTCTCGAAGCTTTCTTT. The chain couples TRBV5-1 to TRBJ1-1; tentatively, D is TRBD1 (5 bases). The CDR3 length is 13 residues. V was trimmed by 3 bases and J by 8 bases, leaving 14 bases between them. Germline-derived CDR1 and CDR2 are SGHRS and YFSETQ.

The V gene is TRBV4-1, the J gene TRBJ1-4; D uncertain. Trimming removed 0 bases at V and 9 bases at J, with 8 bases between. The CDR3 is made up of 13 amino acids. Germline V gives CDR1 MGHRA, CDR2 YSYEKL. Here the CDR3 DNA reads TGCGCCAGCAGCCAAGACCCCGCCCAAAAACTGTTTTTT. Translating gives CASSQDPAQKLFF.

V usage is TRBV5-1 and J usage is TRBJ2-7; D gene uncertain. The germline gives CDR1 SGHRS, CDR2 YFSETQ. CDR3 length equals 14 residues. Trimming removed 5 bases from V and 0 bases from J, with 12 bases in between. The CDR3 DNA sequence: TGCGCCAGCAGTCTAACTATGAGCTCCTACGAGCAGTACTTC. It yields the protein CASSLTMSSYEQYF.

The J gene is TRBJ2-2, the V gene TRBV19; D is ambiguous. V gave up 3 bases and J gave up 5 bases, with 7 bases separating them. The germline V gene has CDR1 LNHDA and CDR2 SQIVND (reference sequence). This CDR3 spans 13 amino acids. Written as DNA, the CDR3 is TGTGCCAGTAGTATCCAGACTACCGGGGAGCTGTTTTTT. This translates into CASSIQTTGELFF.

This clone was seen once. The rearrangement joins TRBV5-5 to TRBJ1-2, with no clear D. The CDR3 consists of 14 residues. V lost 0 bases and J 1 base, leaving 7 bases between the germline ends. The germline V gene encodes CDR1 SGHKS and CDR2 YYEKEE (reference sequence). The chain's CDR3 is CASSLDGFNYGYTF. As DNA, the CDR3 is TGTGCCAGCAGCTTGGACGGATTTAACTATGGCTACACCTTC.

This clone has only a few counts. The rearrangement uses TRBV7-9 and TRBJ1-5; no clear D gene. V lost 4 bases and J 0 bases, leaving 10 bases between the germline ends. CDR3 length: 15 amino acids. Germline V gives CDR1 SEHNR, CDR2 FQNEAQ (reference sequence). CDR3 nucleotide sequence: TGTGCCAGCAGCTCAGACCCAGGTAGCAATCAGCCCCAGCATTTT. It specifies CASSSDPGSNQPQHF.

For the CDR3, the DNA is TGCGCCAGCAGTGGGGCACAAGGGGGCTACGAGCAGTACTTC. Its protein product is CASSGAQGGYEQYF. The chain has TRBV5-1 and TRBJ2-7; weak D call: TRBD1 (6 bases). The V end lost 5 bases, the J end lost 3 bases, and 15 bases lay between the germline ends. The CDR3 extends over 14 amino acids. Germline CDR1 is SGHRS and CDR2 is YFSETQ. The variable domain in full, completed from reference TRBV5-1 and TRBJ2-7, reads KAGVTQTPRYLIKTRGQQVTLSCSPISGHRSVSWYQQTPGQGLQFLFEYFSETQRNKGNFPGRFSGRQFSNSRSEMNVSTLELGDSALYLCASSGAQGGYEQYFGPGTRLTVT.

The chain recombines TRBV6-1 with TRBJ1-1; TRBD1 aligns across 7 bases. J lost 1 base, V lost 6 bases, and 5 bases had no gene match. Germline CDR1 MNHNS, CDR2 SASEGT. The CDR3 runs to 14 residues. The CDR3 region has the DNA TGTGCCAGCAGGCCGGGACAGTCGAACACTGAAGCTTTCTTT. Protein product: CASRPGQSNTEAFF.

This clone was observed a handful of times. This rearrangement joins TRBV11-2 to TRBJ2-1; no clear D. V gave up 2 bases and J gave up 2 bases, with 4 bases separating them. CDR3 length equals 13 residues. CDR1 is SGHAT and CDR2 is FQNNGV in the germline V gene. CDR3 sequence reads: CASSLLTYNEQFF. The CDR3 DNA sequence: TGTGCCAGCAGCTTACTGACCTACAATGAGCAGTTCTTC.

This clone was seen only once. The rearrangement joins TRBV28 to TRBJ1-2; D unclear. Germline values: CDR1 MDHEN, CDR2 SYDVKM. Trimming removed 4 bases from V and 3 bases from J, with 15 bases in between. The CDR3 consists of 15 residues. The CDR3 loop reads CASSSPSGRDYGYTF. The CDR3 nucleotides read TGTGCCAGCAGTTCCCCCAGTGGCCGCGACTATGGCTACACCTTC.

The chain has TRBV5-8 and TRBJ2-7; 10 nucleotides agree with TRBD2. This CDR3 comprises 13 residues. The V gene's germline CDR1 is SGHTS and CDR2 YDEGEE. The V segment lost 9 bases and the J segment 2 bases; nucleotides outside the gene matches: 5. CDR3 sequence (DNA): TGTGCCACCCGCACTAGCGGGACCTACGAGCAGTACTTC. It encodes CATRTSGTYEQYF. Filled out from reference TRBV5-8 and TRBJ2-7, the complete variable domain reads EAGVTQSPTHLIKTRGQQATLRCSPISGHTSVYWYQQALGLGLQFLLWYDEGEERNRGNFPPRFSGRQFPNYSSELNVNALELEDSALYLCATRTSGTYEQYFGPGTRLTVT.

This chain uses TRBV28 with TRBJ2-1, with 9 bases lining up with TRBD2. The junction had 9 bases not matched to a gene; V was cut back by 5 bases and J by 7 bases. Germline-derived CDR1 and CDR2 are MDHEN and SYDVKM. The CDR3 is 15 residues long. CDR3 in DNA: TGTGCCAGCAGTGTAGCGGGAGCGGCTCGTAATGAGCAGTTCTTC. Its protein is CASSVAGAARNEQFF.

In this sample, this clone turned up once. This chain uses TRBV5-4 with TRBJ2-5, with D hard to call. CDR1 is SGHNT, CDR2 YYREEE, per germline (reference sequence). The CDR3 contains 15 residues. Trimming shortened V by 4 bases and J by 3 bases, and 16 bases separated the two germline ends. In DNA form, the CDR3 reads TGTGCCAGCAGCCGCTCAGGAGTAGGAGAAGAGACCCAGTACTTC. Its protein is CASSRSGVGEETQYF.

The J gene is TRBJ2-7, the V gene TRBV5-4; D may be TRBD1 (6 bases). V lost 3 bases, J lost 4 bases, and 11 bases lay in between. CDR1 and CDR2 (germline): SGHNT, YYREEE (reference sequence). The CDR3 length is 13 residues. In nucleotides, the CDR3 is TGTGCCAGCAGCTCCGGACAGCGATACGAGCAGTACTTC. This gives the protein CASSSGQRYEQYF.

CDR3 sequence (DNA): TGTGCCAGTAGTATGAAGAAGATATACACCGGGGAGCTGTTTTTT. This translates into CASSMKKIYTGELFF. The chain combines TRBV19 with TRBJ2-2; D is ambiguous. V shed 3 bases and J shed 3 bases, with 11 bases lying between them. In germline, CDR1 is LNHDA, CDR2 SQIVND (reference sequence). CDR3 length: 15 residues.

The V and J genes are TRBV15 and TRBJ1-3; D is ambiguous. The CDR3 is made up of 17 amino acids. Trimming left V 0 bases short and J 0 bases short, with 12 bases between. The germline V gene encodes CDR1 LNHNV and CDR2 YYDKDF (reference sequence). CDR3 sequence (DNA): TGTGCCACCAGCAGAGATTATGGGCAATACTCTGGAAACACCATATATTTT. Translating it yields CATSRDYGQYSGNTIYF.

The chain recombines TRBV7-7 with TRBJ2-1, with TRBD1 identical over 7 bases. CDR1 SSHAT and CDR2 FNYEAQ come from the germline V gene (reference sequence). CDR3 size: 14 residues. J was trimmed by 5 bases and V by 1 base; bases with no gene match: 2. The CDR3 nucleotides are TGTGCCAGCAGCTTAGGACAGGGACACAATGAGCAGTTCTTC. Encoded protein: CASSLGQGHNEQFF.